Listed here are 3 T cell receptor beta chains from one sample, sequenced in a study of HIV-infected patients and healthy controls (dated by TCRdb to 2013 to 2016). After antiretroviral therapy began, follow-up blood was collected from HIV-infected patients roughly three months, about 14 weeks, later. Whole blood was used without cell fractionation, so the repertoire reflected all unsorted peripheral T cells. The library was generated by 5' RACE. Instrument used: Illumina MiSeq. Reverse transcription of about 500 ng RNA was performed with SuperScript III using primers directed against the alpha and beta constant regions. Separate libraries for the alpha and beta chains were generated through chain-specific third strand synthesis that incorporated multiplexing indices. TCRdb trimmed public reads at Q25 via fastp, called clones via MiXCR and kept in-frame beta chains. Rows are combined by CDR3 protein, so each entry shows the most common genes and DNA. The sample profile shows about 15,000 distinct CDR3 sequences; roughly an eighth of them were found once. The ten most abundant clones make up around 40% of the sample.

The input for sequencing was blood, taken during antiretroviral therapy. All receptors come from an adult with HIV infection. The donor label of this sample is uncertain.

Relative to its sample, this clonotype is medium-sized. V and J are TRBV6-1 and TRBJ2-1, with TRBD2 as a possible D gene (5 bases). The CDR3 sequence is 14 residues long. The germline V gene has CDR1 MNHNS and CDR2 SASEGT. V was clipped by 6 bases and J by 7 bases, with 16 bases between them. The CDR3, as DNA: TGTGCCAGCAGAGGTTGGGAGTTGGTAAATGAGCAGTTCTTC. Translating gives CASRGWELVNEQFF.

Sample share makes this clonotype medium-sized. The J gene is TRBJ2-7, the V gene TRBV7-8; maybe TRBD2 (5 bases). CDR1 and CDR2 from the germline V gene are SGHVS and FQNEAQ. V gave up 1 base and J gave up 6 bases, with 13 bases separating them. The CDR3 extends over 14 amino acids. Here the CDR3 reads CASSLGGIRSEQYF. The CDR3 bases are TGTGCCAGCAGCTTAGGAGGGATCCGCTCCGAGCAGTACTTC.

This clonotype has just a few counts. The V call is TRBV14, the J call TRBJ2-5, with 7 nucleotides matching TRBD1. V lost 3 bases, J lost 7 bases, and 14 bases stayed unmatched. The CDR3 loop spans 16 amino acids. Germline V gene sequence: CDR1 SGHDN, CDR2 FVKESK. The CDR3: CASSQTKRTGGGTQYF. The CDR3 nucleotides read TGTGCCAGCAGCCAGACGAAGCGGACAGGAGGAGGGACCCAGTACTTC.